The 25 T cell receptor beta chains presented below share a single source sample, sequenced in a study of T cells in Graves' hyperthyroidism and ophthalmopathy. Template material for amplifying TCR beta CDR3 regions consisted of RNA transcripts. TCR CDR3 regions were first amplified by RT-PCR with HTBI primers. In TCRdb, the multiplex PCR reads were re-called with MiXCR into one record per CDR3 protein. Of some 490,000 distinct CDR3 sequences listed, about 22% are singletons. Sequenced sample: blood. All receptors derive from an older woman with Graves' ophthalmopathy.

This clonotype was recorded many times. The genes are TRBV10-3 and TRBJ2-1, with a weak D call TRBD2 (6 bases). From germline, CDR1 is ENHRY and CDR2 SYGVKD. V was cut by 5 bases and J by 0 bases, with 11 bases left in between. The CDR3 is made up of 15 amino acids. CDR3 loop: CAISSEGSSYNEQFF. DNA for the CDR3: TGTGCCATCAGTTCGGAGGGGAGCTCCTACAATGAGCAGTTCTTC.

The gene calls are TRBV20-1 and TRBJ2-5; 8 nucleotides agree with TRBD1. This CDR3 is 13 amino acids long. Germline CDR1 is DFQATT and CDR2 is SNEGSKA (reference sequence). Germline trimming cut 4 bases from V and 4 bases from J; bases unmatched to any gene: 5. CDR3 protein: CSANDRGLETQYF. CDR3 sequence (DNA): TGCAGTGCTAACGACAGGGGATTAGAGACCCAGTACTTC.

Concerning this clonotype: A much larger clone differs by one base, so this may be a read error. This is likely a read error, given that the CDR3 carries no conserved phenylalanine or tryptophan at its end. V gene TRBV14 combines with J gene TRBJ1-1; tentative D call: TRBD1 (5 bases). The CDR3 totals 13 residues. Looked up from germline, CDR1 is SGHDN and CDR2 is FVKESK. Trimming removed 5 bases from V and 4 bases from J, with 11 bases in between. CDR3 in DNA: TGTGCCAGCAGCTCAGATGGGGGCACTGAAGCTTTCATT. Translation: CASSSDGGTEAFI.

The chain combines TRBV14 with TRBJ2-1; TRBD2 might be the D (5 bases). This CDR3 comprises 13 residues. From germline, CDR1 is SGHDN and CDR2 FVKESK. Trimming pared 5 bases from V and 4 bases from J, leaving 9 bases between. DNA for the CDR3: TGTGCCAGCAGCTCTCGGAGGTACAATGAGCAGTTCTTC. This sequence encodes CASSSRRYNEQFF.

This clonotype appeared a few times. The V and J genes are TRBV18 and TRBJ2-1, with a possible D match to TRBD2 (7 bases). V was cut by 2 bases and J by 3 bases, with 14 bases left in between. The length of the CDR3 is 16 residues. Germline CDR1 is KGHSH and CDR2 is LQKENI. CDR3: CASSPLAGADYNEQFF. Written as DNA, the CDR3 is TGTGCCAGCTCACCATTGGCGGGGGCCGACTACAATGAGCAGTTCTTC.

In this sample, this clonotype turned up many times. This rearrangement joins TRBV28 to TRBJ1-2; D unclear. The V gene's germline CDR1 is MDHEN and CDR2 SYDVKM. The CDR3 covers 11 residues. The germline V and J ends were trimmed by 2 bases and 4 bases, with 2 bases remaining between them. CDR3 sequence: CASSLAYGYTF. As DNA, the CDR3 is TGTGCCAGCAGTTTAGCCTATGGCTACACCTTC.

The J gene is TRBJ2-3, the V gene TRBV5-1; 7 nucleotides agree with TRBD2. Germline CDR1 reads SGHRS; CDR2 reads YFSETQ. Germline trimming cut 3 bases from V and 6 bases from J; bases unmatched to any gene: 10. CDR3 size: 15 residues. CDR3 sequence: CASSSLLAVGDTQYF. The CDR3 coding sequence is TGCGCCAGCAGCTCGCTTCTAGCGGTAGGCGATACGCAGTATTTT.

The chain recombines TRBV6-1 with TRBJ2-1; perhaps TRBD2 as D (6 bases). The germline V gene encodes CDR1 MNHNS and CDR2 SASEGT. The CDR3 sequence is 15 residues long. The germline V and J ends were trimmed by 5 bases and 5 bases, with 16 bases remaining between them. The CDR3 region has the DNA TGTGCCAGCAGTTATACGGGAGTGGGCCACAATGAGCAGTTCTTC. Translating it yields CASSYTGVGHNEQFF.

The rearrangement uses TRBV6-9 and TRBJ1-2; D perhaps matches TRBD1 (5 bases). CDR1 MNHGY and CDR2 SVAAGI come from the germline V gene. With 4 bases removed from V and 3 bases from J, the gap between germline ends came to 15 bases. The CDR3 loop spans 15 amino acids. The CDR3 bases are TGTGCCAGCAGTTCCGCATGGGGGGTTGACTATGGCTACACCTTC. Its protein product is CASSSAWGVDYGYTF.

The chain employs TRBV5-1 and TRBJ2-7, with unresolved D. The CDR3 runs 14 residues. The V end lost 0 bases, the J end lost 5 bases, and 12 bases lay between the germline ends. Germline V gene sequence: CDR1 SGHRS, CDR2 YFSETQ. The CDR3 is CASSLARGDNEQYF. The CDR3 bases are TGCGCCAGCAGCTTGGCTCGTGGAGATAACGAGCAGTACTTC.

The chain's CDR3 is CASSESVGVGSTDTQYF. The CDR3 nucleotides read TGTGCCAGCAGTGAATCAGTGGGAGTAGGTAGCACAGATACGCAGTATTTT. The chain has TRBV25-1 and TRBJ2-3; D is perhaps TRBD2 (5 bases). The CDR3 is 17 residues long. Trimming removed 1 base from V and 0 bases from J, with 14 bases in between. Germline loops: CDR1 MGHDK, CDR2 SYGVNS.

The chain is built from TRBV29-1 and TRBJ1-1, with D perhaps TRBD1 (6 bases). The germline gives CDR1 SQVTM, CDR2 ANQGSEA. This CDR3 has 12 amino acids. Trimming took 3 bases from V and 4 from J, leaving 9 bases between them. The CDR3 nucleotides are TGCAGCGTTGAGAGGGGGGGCACTGAAGCTTTCTTT. This translates into CSVERGGTEAFF.

This clonotype was found many times. The V and J genes are TRBV12-3 or TRBV12-4 and TRBJ1-2, with TRBD1 as a possible D gene (6 bases). The CDR3 runs 14 residues. V gave up 6 bases and J gave up 3 bases, with 14 bases separating them. The CDR3 bases are TGTGCCAGCAGGGGGACACGGAATTACTATGGCTACACCTTC. Amino acids: CASRGTRNYYGYTF.

The rearrangement uses TRBV28 and TRBJ2-3; 8 positions agree with TRBD1. CDR3 length equals 15 residues. V gave up 6 bases and J gave up 9 bases; unmatched junction bases: 14. Germline values: CDR1 MDHEN, CDR2 SYDVKM. The CDR3 spells CASSTPGTGMGTQYF. The CDR3, as DNA: TGTGCCAGCAGCACCCCCGGGACAGGCATGGGGACGCAGTATTTT.

This clonotype has more than one count but fewer than ten. The V and J genes are TRBV7-2 and TRBJ2-4; no definite D call. V was clipped by 3 bases and J by 7 bases, with 10 bases between them. This CDR3 is 13 amino acids long. Germline V gene sequence: CDR1 SGHTA, CDR2 FQGNSA. Written as DNA, the CDR3 is TGTGCCAGCAGCTTCCTGACATCCAACATTCAGTACTTC. Translation gives CASSFLTSNIQYF.

This clonotype was counted many times. The rearrangement uses TRBV2 and TRBJ2-3; 8 nucleotides agree with TRBD1. The trim removed 6 bases at V and 0 bases at J, leaving 5 bases unmatched. CDR1 and CDR2 (germline): SNHLY, FYNNEI. This CDR3 region has 15 residues. Written as DNA, the CDR3 is TGTGCCAGCAGCAAGGACAGGGTGAGCACAGATACGCAGTATTTT. This codes for CASSKDRVSTDTQYF.

V usage is TRBV18 and J usage is TRBJ2-3; 8 bases match TRBD2. The V gene's germline CDR1 is KGHSH and CDR2 LQKENI. This CDR3 region has 15 residues. Trimming at V came to 3 bases and at J to 1 base, leaving 3 bases not matched to a gene. This CDR3 is CASSPDGRGTDTQYF. As DNA, the CDR3 is TGTGCCAGCTCACCTGACGGGAGGGGCACAGATACGCAGTATTTT.

This clonotype was seen ten or more times. This CDR3 is CASIAAGRTNYGYTF. The CDR3 nucleotides read TGTGCCAGCATCGCTGCGGGACGGACTAACTATGGCTACACCTTC. The chain joins TRBV12-3 or TRBV12-4 to TRBJ1-2, with D maybe TRBD1 (5 bases). With 7 bases removed from V and 0 bases from J, the gap between germline ends came to 15 bases. The CDR3 spans 15 residues.

The chain carries TRBV5-1 and TRBJ2-3, with 7 bases fitting TRBD2. V shed 3 bases, J shed 5 bases, and the junction held 18 bases outside the gene matches. Germline V gene data show CDR1 as SGHRS and CDR2 as YFSETQ. CDR3 length: 18 amino acids. CDR3: CASSSSGLGGIVGDTQYF. In nucleotides, the CDR3 is TGCGCCAGCAGCTCGAGCGGACTAGGCGGGATAGTTGGAGATACGCAGTATTTT.

The sample holds a few counts of this clonotype. The rearrangement joins TRBV20-1 to TRBJ1-2; D unclear. The CDR3 runs to 12 residues. Trimming removed 3 bases from V and 6 bases from J, with 11 bases in between. The V gene's germline CDR1 is DFQATT and CDR2 SNEGSKA (reference sequence). The CDR3 loop reads CSASQGFDGYTF. The DNA for the CDR3 is TGCAGTGCTAGCCAAGGGTTTGATGGCTACACCTTC.

The chain has TRBV2 and TRBJ2-2, with 8 positions matching TRBD2. The junction had 6 bases not matched to a gene; V was cut back by 2 bases and J by 4 bases. The CDR3 sequence is 16 residues long. Germline values: CDR1 SNHLY, CDR2 FYNNEI. The DNA of the CDR3 is TGTGCCAGCAGTGAAACCGGGAGGGCCATCACCGGGGAGCTGTTTTTT. Amino acid sequence: CASSETGRAITGELFF.

The V gene is TRBV30, the J gene TRBJ2-5, with 7 bases identical to TRBD2. The CDR3 is made up of 15 amino acids. The germline V gene has CDR1 GTSNPN and CDR2 SVGIG (reference sequence). V was pared by 4 bases and J by 5 bases, with 13 bases of the junction left unmatched. This chain's CDR3 is CAWTLLGGGGETQYF. The CDR3 DNA follows: TGTGCCTGGACCCTCCTTGGGGGGGGTGGGGAGACCCAGTACTTC. Complete variable domain (other parts from reference TRBV30 and TRBJ2-5): SQTIHQWPATLVQPVGSPLSLECTVEGTSNPNLYWYRQAAGRGLQLLFYSVGIGQISSEVPQNLSASRPQDRQFILSSKKLLLSDSGFYLCAWTLLGGGGETQYFGPGTRLLVL.

This clonotype was detected a few times. CDR3 DNA: TGTGCCAGCAGCTCCCAGGGTTTAGAGACCCAGTACTTC. The encoded protein is CASSSQGLETQYF. This chain connects TRBV7-2 to TRBJ2-5; tentatively, D is TRBD1 (5 bases). CDR3 length equals 13 residues. V was shortened by 4 bases and J by 4 bases, with 10 bases between the two germline ends. The germline CDR1 and CDR2 sequences are SGHTA and FQGNSA.

The rearrangement joins TRBV7-2 to TRBJ2-3; 10 positions agree with TRBD2. This CDR3 contains 16 residues. V lost 5 bases to trimming and J lost 0 bases; unmatched junction nucleotides: 5. Germline V lookup: CDR1 SGHTA, CDR2 FQGNSA. The CDR3 region is CASSELAGGSTDTQYF. Here the CDR3 DNA reads TGTGCCAGCAGCGAATTAGCGGGGGGTAGCACAGATACGCAGTATTTT.

With respect to this clonotype: Germline and junction disagree at one end, which may indicate a read error. This chain links TRBV7-9 with TRBJ2-3, with 8 bases that match TRBD1. CDR1 is SEHNR and CDR2 is FQNEAQ in the germline V gene (reference sequence). The CDR3 has 16 amino acids. The CDR3 protein is CAGSLGPTGGTDTQYF. CDR3 bases: TGTGCCGGCAGCTTAGGTCCGACAGGGGGCACAGATACGCAGTATTTT.